This T cell receptor (beta chain) was sequenced for a study of T cells in Graves' hyperthyroidism and ophthalmopathy. From RNA transcripts, TCR beta CDR3 regions were amplified. Using the HTBI primer set, a first-round RT-PCR was run on the TCR CDR3. Via MiXCR, TCRdb re-called the multiplex PCR reads, giving one row per CDR3 protein. Of 400,000 to 550,000 distinct CDR3 sequences in the sample, 13% to 15% were seen once. This CDR3 has 15 amino acids. The germline V gene has CDR1 MNHNS and CDR2 SASEGT. Trimming removed 8 bases from V and 5 bases from J; junction bases left unmatched: 14. For the diagnoses, clinical symptoms, serum thyroxine and TRAb, thyroid ultrasound and orbital computed tomography were used. Cells are PBMCs isolated from roughly 9.3 ml of fresh blood. This clonotype was detected many times.

The source material was blood. The receptor comes from a woman aged 18-35 years with Graves' hyperthyroidism. V is TRBV6-1 and J is TRBJ2-7; 8 bases agree with TRBD2. The CDR3 DNA follows: TGTGCCAGCTCAAAACCGGGACTAGGAGCGAACGAGCAGTACTTC. Translating it yields CASSKPGLGANEQYF.